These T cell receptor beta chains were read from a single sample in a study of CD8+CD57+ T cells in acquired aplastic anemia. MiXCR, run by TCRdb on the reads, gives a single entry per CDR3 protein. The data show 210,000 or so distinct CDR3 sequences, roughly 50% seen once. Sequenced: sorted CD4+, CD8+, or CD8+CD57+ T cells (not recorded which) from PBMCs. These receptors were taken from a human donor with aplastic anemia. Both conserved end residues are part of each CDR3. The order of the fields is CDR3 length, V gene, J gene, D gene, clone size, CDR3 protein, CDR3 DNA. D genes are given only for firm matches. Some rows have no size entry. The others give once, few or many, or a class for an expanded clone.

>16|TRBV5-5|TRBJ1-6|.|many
CASSLDPSSYNSPLHF
TGTGCCAGCAGCCTTGATCCTAGCTCCTATAATTCACCCCTCCACTTT
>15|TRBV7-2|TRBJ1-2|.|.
CASSSVVRQFYGYTF
TGTGCCAGCAGCTCGGTGGTGAGACAGTTCTATGGCTACACCTTC
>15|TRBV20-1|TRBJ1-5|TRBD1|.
CSAREPGQSNQPQHF
TGCAGTGCTAGAGAACCGGGACAGAGCAATCAGCCCCAGCATTTT
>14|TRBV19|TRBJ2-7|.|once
CASRGQGSLYEQYF
TGTGCCAGTAGAGGGCAGGGTAGTCTCTACGAGCAGTACTTC
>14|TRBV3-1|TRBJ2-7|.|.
CASSLGQSLTLEYF
TGTGCCAGCAGCCTAGGACAGTCGCTGACACTTGAGTACTTC
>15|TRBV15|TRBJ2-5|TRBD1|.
CATSSYRGGQETQYF
TGTGCCACCAGCAGTTACAGGGGCGGCCAAGAGACCCAGTACTTC
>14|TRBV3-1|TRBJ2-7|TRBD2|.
CASSPKGLEYEQYF
TGTGCCAGCAGCCCTAAGGGACTAGAATACGAGCAGTACTTC
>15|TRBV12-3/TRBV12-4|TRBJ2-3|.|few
CASSSLVLGTDTQYF
TGTGCCAGCAGTTCCCTCGTCTTGGGCACAGATACGCAGTATTTT
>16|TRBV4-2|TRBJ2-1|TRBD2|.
CASSQPSLAGVGEQFF
TGTGCCAGCAGCCAACCTTCACTAGCGGGAGTGGGTGAGCAGTTCTTC
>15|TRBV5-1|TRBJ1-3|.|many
CASSPPGQGGNTIYF
TGCGCCAGCAGCCCACCGGGGCAGGGTGGAAACACCATATATTTT
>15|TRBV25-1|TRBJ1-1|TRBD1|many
CASIKGTGGAAEAFF
TGTGCCAGCATCAAAGGGACAGGGGGCGCGGCTGAAGCTTTCTTT
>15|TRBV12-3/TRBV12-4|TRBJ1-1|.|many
CASSSGKLMNTEAFF
TGTGCCAGCAGTTCCGGGAAGCTCATGAACACTGAAGCTTTCTTT
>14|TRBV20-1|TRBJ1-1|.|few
CSASQGLRQAEAFF
TGCAGTGCTAGCCAGGGATTAAGGCAAGCTGAAGCTTTCTTT
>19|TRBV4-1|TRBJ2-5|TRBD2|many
CASSQEEVARAGGQETQYF
TGCGCCAGCAGCCAAGAAGAAGTGGCGAGAGCGGGGGGTCAAGAGACCCAGTACTTC
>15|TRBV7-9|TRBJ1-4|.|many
CASSQYQATNEKLFF
TGTGCCAGCAGCCAATACCAAGCAACTAATGAAAAACTGTTTTTT
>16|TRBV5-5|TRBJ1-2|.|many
CASSLRSGQSNYGYTF
TGTGCCAGCAGCTTGAGGTCTGGACAGTCTAACTATGGCTACACCTTC
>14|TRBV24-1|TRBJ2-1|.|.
CATSARRDRDKQFF
TGTGCCACCAGTGCTAGGAGGGACCGCGATAAGCAGTTCTTC
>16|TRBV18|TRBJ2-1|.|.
CASSPPTRTQRDEQFF
TGTGCCAGCTCACCACCGACGCGAACTCAGAGGGATGAGCAGTTCTTC
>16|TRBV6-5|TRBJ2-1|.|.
CASSSGQGSSCNEQFF
TGCGCCAGCAGCTCGGGGCAGGGGAGCTCCTGCAATGAGCAGTTCTTC
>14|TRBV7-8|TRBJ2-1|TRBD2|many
CASSSRGGDAEQFF
TGTGCCAGCAGCTCCCGGGGGGGGGATGCTGAGCAGTTCTTC
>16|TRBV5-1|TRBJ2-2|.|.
CASSHATGRGTGELFF
TGCGCCAGCAGCCATGCCACGGGTCGGGGGACCGGGGAGCTGTTTTTT
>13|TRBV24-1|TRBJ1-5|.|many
CATSVRDNQPQHF
TGTGCCACCAGTGTCCGGGACAATCAGCCCCAGCATTTT
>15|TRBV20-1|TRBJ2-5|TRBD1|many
CSARSRTGGQETQYF
TGCAGTGCTAGATCAAGGACAGGGGGTCAAGAGACCCAGTACTTC
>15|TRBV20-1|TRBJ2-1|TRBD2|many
CSAQLGGSRFNEQFF
TGCAGTGCTCAGCTAGGCGGGAGCAGATTCAATGAGCAGTTCTTC
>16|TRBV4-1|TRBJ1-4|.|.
CASSQDLGPNLGKLFF
TGCGCCAGCAGCCAAGATCTAGGCCCTAACCTCGGAAAACTGTTTTTT
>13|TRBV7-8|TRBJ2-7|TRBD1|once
CASSVGQFDEQYF
TGTGCCAGCAGCGTGGGACAGTTCGACGAGCAGTACTTC
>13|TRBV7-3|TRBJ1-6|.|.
CASSLKEGSPLHF
TGTGCCAGCAGCTTAAAGGAGGGATCACCCCTCCACTTT
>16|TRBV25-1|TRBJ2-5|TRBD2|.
CASSGDPGLAGETQYF
TGTGCCAGCAGTGGGGACCCGGGACTAGCGGGGGAGACCCAGTACTTC
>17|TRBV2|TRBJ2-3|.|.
CASSVGGTGGDENTQYF
TGTGCCAGCAGTGTAGGGGGAACAGGGGGGGACGAAAATACGCAGTATTTT
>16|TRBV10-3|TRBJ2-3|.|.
CAISESVGVITDTQYF
TGTGCCATCAGTGAGTCTGTAGGGGTAATCACAGATACGCAGTATTTT
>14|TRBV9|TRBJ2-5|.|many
CASSATSFLETQYF
TGTGCCAGCAGCGCTACAAGTTTTTTAGAGACCCAGTACTTC
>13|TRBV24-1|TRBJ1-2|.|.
CATSLGDNYGYTF
TGTGCCACCTCCTTGGGTGATAACTATGGCTACACCTTC
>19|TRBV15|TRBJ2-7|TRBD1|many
CATSRDLSGQGESSYEQYF
TGTGCCACCAGCAGAGATCTTTCGGGACAGGGGGAGAGCTCCTACGAGCAGTACTTC
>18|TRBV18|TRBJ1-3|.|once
CASSPSRARQAGGNTIYF
TGTGCCAGCTCACCAAGCCGAGCCAGACAGGCCGGAGGAAACACCATATATTTT
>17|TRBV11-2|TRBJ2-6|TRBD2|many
CASSLEGGYSGANVLTF
TGTGCCAGCAGCTTAGAGGGGGGGTACTCTGGGGCCAACGTCCTGACTTTC
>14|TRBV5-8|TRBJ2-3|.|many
CASSSAGSTDTQYF
TGTGCCAGCAGCTCCGCCGGGTCCACAGATACGCAGTATTTT
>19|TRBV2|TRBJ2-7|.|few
CASSFRQAATNPSSYEQYF
TGTGCCAGCAGTTTTCGGCAGGCCGCGACAAATCCCTCTTCCTACGAGCAGTACTTC